Shown below are 5 T cell receptor beta chains from a single sample sequenced in a study of cytomegalovirus exposure and HLA in healthy donors. With 60 Vbeta and 13 Jbeta primers, the PCR was carried out. This table comes from immunoSEQ multiplex PCR, and its TCRdb copy is limited to in-frame clones, with some not included. The sample holds 95,000 to 150,000 clones, 70% to 85% seen once. Sequencing used PBMCs. These receptors all stem from a man aged 18 to 29 in good health and CMV-seronegative.

This rearrangement joins TRBV4-3 to TRBJ1-4; weak D call: TRBD1 (5 bases). Germline CDR1 reads LGHNA; CDR2 reads YSLEER. This CDR3 is 14 amino acids long. V lost 3 bases and J lost 8, with 13 bases in between. The DNA for the CDR3 is TGCGCCAGCAGCCAGTCTCGGGGGAGGGAAAAACTGTTTTTT. It encodes CASSQSRGREKLFF.

The rearrangement uses TRBV6-1 and TRBJ1-1; 8 bases are shared with TRBD1. The CDR3 is 12 amino acids. CDR1 and CDR2 (germline): MNHNS, SASEGT. The J segment lost 9 bases and the V segment lost 5 bases, leaving 5 bases of the junction unmatched. CDR3 residues: CASSFGQGQAFF. The CDR3 DNA reads as TGTGCCAGCAGTTTTGGACAGGGTCAAGCTTTCTTT.

The DNA for the CDR3 is TGCGCCAGCAGCTTGGCACTGGCAGCGGGGGGGCCAGTAGATACGCAGTATTTT. It specifies CASSLALAAGGPVDTQYF. This chain links TRBV5-1 with TRBJ2-3; TRBD2 aligns across 10 bases. From germline, CDR1 is SGHRS and CDR2 YFSETQ. This CDR3 spans 18 amino acids. The V segment lost 0 bases and the J segment 5 bases; nucleotides outside the gene matches: 12.

The J gene is TRBJ1-5, the V gene TRBV5-6; 9 bases align to TRBD1. The junction had 2 bases not matched to a gene; V was cut back by 0 bases and J by 1 base. The germline V gene has CDR1 SGHDT and CDR2 YYEEEE. CDR3 length: 16 residues. The CDR3 here is CASSLETGGSNQPQHF. The DNA for the CDR3 is TGTGCCAGCAGCTTGGAAACAGGGGGCAGCAATCAGCCCCAGCATTTT.

This chain joins TRBV29-1 and TRBJ2-7; 8 positions match TRBD1. V trimming: 3 bases; J trimming: 2 bases; junction bases outside the gene matches: 6. Germline CDR1 SQVTM, CDR2 ANQGSEA. The CDR3 contains 14 residues. The CDR3 bases are TGCAGCGTTGAGGTCCGGACAGGGACCTACGAGCAGTACTTC. Its translation: CSVEVRTGTYEQYF.